The rows below give T cell receptor beta chains drawn from one sample of a study of early T cells in non-severe SARS-CoV-2 infection. TCRdb analysed the 5' RACE reads with MiXCR anew, one entry per CDR3 protein. The table lists 88,000 or so distinct CDR3 sequences, approximately 15% of them singletons. Source material: whole blood. These TCRs come from an adult who was a healthcare worker with PCR-confirmed SARS-CoV-2 infection or an uninfected control (not recorded which). The CDR3 runs from the conserved cysteine through the conserved F or W. The D gene is left open where the match is weak. Some rows mark clone size as missing; the rest say once, few, many or name a class of expanded clone.

TRBD1 | TRBJ1-2 | TRBV3-1 | few | TGTGCCAGCAGCCAAGGACAGGGGGCTTCTGGCTACACCTTC | CASSQGQGASGYTF
. | TRBJ2-1 | TRBV7-2 | . | TGTGCCAGCACCACCTACAATGAGCAGTTCTTC | CASTTYNEQFF
TRBD2 | TRBJ2-3 | TRBV28 | few | TGTGCCAGCAGTCCTTTACCAGGCGGGAGGGCAGATACGCAGTATTTT | CASSPLPGGRADTQYF
. | TRBJ2-2 | TRBV6-2/TRBV6-3 | . | TGTGCCACCAGGAGAAGGGGTAGCTACACCGTCCTTTTGGAGCTGTTTTTT | CATRRRGSYTVLLELFF
. | TRBJ2-5 | TRBV7-2 | . | TGTGCCAGCAGCTTAGCGGTCGGTCGGGGACAAGAGACCCAGTACTTC | CASSLAVGRGQETQYF
TRBD2 | TRBJ2-2 | TRBV12-3/TRBV12-4 | . | TGTGCCAGCGCGGGACTAGCGGGCGCCGGGGAGCTGTTTTTT | CASAGLAGAGELFF
. | TRBJ2-3 | TRBV7-2 | few | TGTGCCAGCAGCTTAGAAGGTACCCGGACCGTCACAGATACGCAGTATTTT | CASSLEGTRTVTDTQYF
TRBD2 | TRBJ2-3 | TRBV6-2/TRBV6-3 | . | TGTGCCAGCAGTTATGGTCCCAGCGGGAGTTCAGATACGCAGTATTTT | CASSYGPSGSSDTQYF
TRBD2 | TRBJ2-4 | TRBV15 | few | TGTGCCACCAGCAGAGAGGGTAGCGGGGGATTAGCCAAAAACATTCAGTACTTC | CATSREGSGGLAKNIQYF
. | TRBJ2-3 | TRBV12-3/TRBV12-4 | . | TGTGCCAGCAGTGTGAGACTGTCAGATACGCAGTATTTT | CASSVRLSDTQYF
TRBD2 | TRBJ2-3 | TRBV5-1 | few | TGCGCCAGCAGCCCTAGACTAGCGGGGTCCACAGATACGCAGTATTTT | CASSPRLAGSTDTQYF
. | TRBJ2-3 | TRBV5-1 | . | TGCGCCAGCAGCCCCCAAGCGGGTTGGACAGATACGCAGTATTTT | CASSPQAGWTDTQYF
TRBD1 | TRBJ2-3 | TRBV28 | few | TGTGCCAGCAGTTCCCAAACCGGGACAGGGTCGGATACGCAGTATTTT | CASSSQTGTGSDTQYF
. | TRBJ2-1 | TRBV6-1 | many | TGTGCCAGCAGCTTCGGGACACGCAATAGGGATGAGCAGTTCTTC | CASSFGTRNRDEQFF
. | TRBJ2-3 | TRBV12-3/TRBV12-4 | many | TGTGCCAGCAGGGCAGGGTCAGATACGCAGTATTTT | CASRAGSDTQYF
. | TRBJ2-2 | TRBV6-1 | . | TGTGCCAGCGATAGCCTACTTGACACCGGGGAGCTGTTTTTT | CASDSLLDTGELFF
. | TRBJ2-5 | TRBV11-2 | . | TGTGCCAGCAGCTTACAGGGGAAGGAAGAGACCCAGTACTTC | CASSLQGKEETQYF
. | TRBJ1-1 | TRBV12-3/TRBV12-4 | . | TGTGCCAGCAGCCTGGGACAAATCGAAGCTTTCTTT | CASSLGQIEAFF
. | TRBJ1-4 | TRBV29-1 | . | TGCAGCGCCGGGGACTCTTCTGCAACTAATGAAAAACTGTTTTTT | CSAGDSSATNEKLFF
. | TRBJ2-1 | TRBV11-2 | few | TGTGCCAGCGCCCCTGCACAAGGCCGCTACAATGAGCAGTTCTTC | CASAPAQGRYNEQFF
TRBD1 | TRBJ2-1 | TRBV27 | . | TGTGCCAGCAGTTTGGGGCAGGGGGTTGATGAGCAGTTCTTC | CASSLGQGVDEQFF
. | TRBJ1-5 | TRBV28 | few | TGTGCCAGCAGTGCATCCTTAAGTGAGCCCCAGCATTTT | CASSASLSEPQHF
TRBD1 | TRBJ2-3 | TRBV19 | . | TGTGCCAGTAGTAGTACTCGACAGGGGGTGTACACAGATACGCAGTATTTT | CASSSTRQGVYTDTQYF
. | TRBJ1-3 | TRBV6-2/TRBV6-3 | . | TGTGCCAGCAGTTACTCGGACAGTGCCTCTGGAAACACCATATATTTT | CASSYSDSASGNTIYF
. | TRBJ2-3 | TRBV6-1 | many | TGTGCCAGCAGTGAAGTAGCGGATACGCAGTATTTT | CASSEVADTQYF
. | TRBJ1-2 | TRBV20-1 | many | TGCAGTCGTTCGGCAAGCGACTATGGCTACACCTTC | CSRSASDYGYTF
. | TRBJ2-7 | TRBV4-1 | few | TGCGCCAGCAGCCGTAGTGGGGACGAGCAGTACTTC | CASSRSGDEQYF
. | TRBJ2-1 | TRBV29-1 | few | TGCAGCGTAGGCTCGTGGGAGCAGTTCTTC | CSVGSWEQFF
. | TRBJ1-4 | TRBV5-1 | few | TGCGCCAGCAGCTCCACAGGAAGTAGGAAAAAACTGTTTTTT | CASSSTGSRKKLFF
. | TRBJ2-2 | TRBV24-1 | few | TGTGCCACCAGTGACCCGACCAGCGCCGGGGAGCTGTTTTTT | CATSDPTSAGELFF
TRBD2 | TRBJ2-5 | TRBV6-5 | . | TGTGCCAGCAGCGTCCCGGGACTAGCGGGAGGAGAGACCCAGTACTTC | CASSVPGLAGGETQYF
TRBD1 | TRBJ1-1 | TRBV5-4 | many | TGTGCCAGCAGCTCCCCGACAGGGGGGAACACTGAAGCTTTCTTT | CASSSPTGGNTEAFF
. | TRBJ1-3 | TRBV5-5 | . | TGTGCCAGCAGCTTCCGTGAAAACACCATATATTTT | CASSFRENTIYF
. | TRBJ2-5 | TRBV29-1 | . | TGCAGCGTAGCACAGGGCAGAGGGACCCAGTACTTC | CSVAQGRGTQYF
. | TRBJ1-3 | TRBV28 | . | TGTGCCAGCAGTTTGGGTGGACAGACTGGAAACACCATATATTTT | CASSLGGQTGNTIYF
. | TRBJ1-4 | TRBV20-1 | . | TGCAGTGCTAGGGACAGTTCAAGGGAAAAACTGTTTTTT | CSARDSSREKLFF
TRBD1 | TRBJ2-2 | TRBV3-1 | few | TGTGCCAGCAGCGGCCGGGACAGGGGGCCCGGGGAGCTGTTTTTT | CASSGRDRGPGELFF
. | TRBJ2-3 | TRBV7-2 | . | TGTGCCAGCAGCTTATTCCGGGCGGATACGCAGTATTTT | CASSLFRADTQYF
. | TRBJ2-3 | TRBV7-2 | few | TGTGCCAGCAACCGCCGGTCCAGCGGCACAGATACGCAGTATTTT | CASNRRSSGTDTQYF
. | TRBJ2-2 | TRBV9 | few | TGTGCCAGCAGCGTAGGTGTCTCCTACACCGGGGAGCTGTTTTTT | CASSVGVSYTGELFF
TRBD2 | TRBJ2-1 | TRBV29-1 | . | TGCAGCGTTGACTTTGCTAGCGGCAATGAGCAGTTCTTC | CSVDFASGNEQFF
TRBD2 | TRBJ2-1 | TRBV9 | few | TGTGCCAGCAGCGATGGGACTAGTGTGAACAATGAGCAGTTCTTC | CASSDGTSVNNEQFF
TRBD2 | TRBJ2-1 | TRBV7-9 | . | TGTGCCAGCAGCTTACCCGGACTAGCGGGAGTTAATGAGCAGCTCTTC | CASSLPGLAGVNEQLF
. | TRBJ2-1 | TRBV6-4 | . | TGTGCCAGCAGTGATGGAGACTCCTACAATGAGCAGTTCTTC | CASSDGDSYNEQFF
. | TRBJ2-7 | TRBV20-1 | few | TGCAGTGCTCCCTCCAGGGTCCAGGGAGAGTACTTC | CSAPSRVQGEYF
. | TRBJ2-6 | TRBV7-8 | few | TGTGCCAGCAGCTTAGTCGGGGAAACCAACGTCCTGACTTTC | CASSLVGETNVLTF
. | TRBJ2-7 | TRBV7-2 | . | TGTGCCAGCAGCTCCGGCCTCCAGCGGACCTACGAGCAGTACTTC | CASSSGLQRTYEQYF
. | TRBJ2-3 | TRBV5-4 | . | TGTGCCAGCAGCCCAGGGTCAGATACGCAGTATTTT | CASSPGSDTQYF
. | TRBJ2-1 | TRBV7-3 | few | TGTGCCAGCAGCTTAACGGGGTGGGGCTCCTACAATGAGCAGTTCTTC | CASSLTGWGSYNEQFF
TRBD1 | TRBJ1-5 | TRBV27 | . | TGTGCCAGTGGACAGGGGTATAGCAATCAGCCCCAGCATTTT | CASGQGYSNQPQHF
TRBD2 | TRBJ2-1 | TRBV6-6 | . | TGTGCCAGCACCTTAGCGGGAGTCAAGCTATACAATGAGCAGTTCTTC | CASTLAGVKLYNEQFF